One and the same sample provided the 19 T cell receptor beta chains below, sequenced in a study of blood T cell repertoires in COVID-19. Here immunoSEQ multiplex PCR was the method, and the copy in TCRdb shows in-frame clones only, minus some. This sample has around 170,000 clones, with around 77% found just once. Material for sequencing was peripheral blood. Receptor source: a man aged 65 to 85 with active or convalescent COVID-19.

The chain is built from TRBV6-1 and TRBJ2-2, with D possibly TRBD2 on 6 matching bases. V was clipped by 2 bases and J by 2 bases, with 15 bases between them. CDR1 MNHNS and CDR2 SASEGT come from the germline V gene. The CDR3 consists of 17 residues. CDR3 loop: CASSESSGLLNTGELFF. CDR3 coding DNA: TGTGCCAGCAGTGAATCGTCGGGACTGCTAAACACCGGGGAGCTGTTTTTT.

This clone was observed a single time. The rearrangement uses TRBV2 and TRBJ1-2; possible D gene TRBD1, 6 bases. This CDR3 region has 13 residues. From germline, CDR1 is SNHLY and CDR2 FYNNEI. The germline V and J ends were trimmed by 7 bases and 3 bases, with 12 bases remaining between them. Here the CDR3 reads CASTEGVYYGYTF. The CDR3 DNA reads as TGTGCCAGCACCGAGGGGGTTTACTATGGCTACACCTTC.

J is TRBJ2-3 and V is TRBV7-9; maybe TRBD2 (5 bases). Trimming pared 0 bases from V and 9 bases from J, leaving 16 bases between. CDR3 size: 15 residues. From germline, CDR1 is SEHNR and CDR2 FQNEAQ (reference sequence). For the CDR3, the DNA is TGTGCCAGCAGCTTAGCATCCGGGAAGGAGGTCACGCAGTATTTT. Translated: CASSLASGKEVTQYF.

This chain connects TRBV12-3 or TRBV12-4 to TRBJ2-1; D ambiguous. The CDR3 has 13 amino acids. V was cut by 10 bases and J by 0 bases, with 10 bases left in between. CDR3 coding DNA: TGTGCCACCACCTATAGCTCCTACAATGAGCAGTTCTTC. It yields the protein CATTYSSYNEQFF.

V usage is TRBV4-3 and J usage is TRBJ2-2; 8 bases are shared with TRBD2. The CDR3 extends over 18 amino acids. Looked up from germline, CDR1 is LGHNA and CDR2 is YSLEER. The trim removed 0 bases at V and 2 bases at J, leaving 8 bases unmatched. The CDR3 DNA follows: TGCGCCAGCAGCCAAGAGGCGGGGGGCCCGATTAACACCGGGGAGCTGTTTTTT. It yields the protein CASSQEAGGPINTGELFF.

This rearrangement joins TRBV2 to TRBJ1-1; 7 bases line up with TRBD1. J gave up 1 base and V 7 bases, and 3 bases lay outside the gene matches. This CDR3 has 13 amino acids. Germline CDR1 reads SNHLY; CDR2 reads FYNNEI. The CDR3 nucleotides are TGTGCCAGCAAGACAGGGTGGAACACTGAAGCTTTCTTT. Residues: CASKTGWNTEAFF.

CDR3 in amino acids: CASSWVRGNEQFF. The CDR3 nucleotides are TGTGCCAGCAGTTGGGTCAGGGGAAATGAGCAGTTCTTC. The chain carries TRBV6-5 and TRBJ2-1; TRBD1 is a possible D gene (6 bases). Germline V gives CDR1 MNHEY, CDR2 SVGAGI. V lost 4 bases, J lost 7 bases, and 11 bases lay in between. This CDR3 contains 13 residues.

The chain links TRBV29-1 to TRBJ2-1; 10 nucleotides match TRBD2. CDR1 is SQVTM and CDR2 is ANQGSEA in the germline V gene. J gave up 8 bases and V 5 bases, and 6 bases lay outside the gene matches. The CDR3 sequence is 13 residues long. The CDR3 here is CSVSASGSHEQFF. The CDR3 DNA reads TGCAGCGTTTCGGCTAGCGGGAGCCATGAGCAGTTCTTC.

A single count supports this clone. The rearrangement links TRBV7-2 to TRBJ1-4; D gene uncertain. Germline CDR1 and CDR2: SGHTA and FQGNSA. V was pared by 2 bases and J by 0 bases, with 13 bases between. The length of the CDR3 is 17 residues. CDR3 sequence reads: CASSLTGGHATNEKLFF. In DNA form, the CDR3 reads TGTGCCAGCAGCTTAACCGGCGGTCATGCAACTAATGAAAAACTGTTTTTT.

This clone was recorded a few times. The gene calls are TRBV7-9 and TRBJ2-5; tentatively, D is TRBD2 (6 bases). CDR3 length: 15 residues. V was shortened by 8 bases and J by 1 base, with 17 bases between the two germline ends. From germline, CDR1 is SEHNR and CDR2 FQNEAQ (reference sequence). CDR3: CASSVGGTRQETQYF. CDR3 coding DNA: TGTGCCAGCTCCGTCGGGGGAACTCGCCAAGAGACCCAGTACTTC.

The chain carries TRBV4-1 and TRBJ2-1; the D gene is possibly TRBD2 (6 bases). The CDR3 sequence is 16 residues long. V lost 2 bases to trimming and J lost 9 bases, with 20 bases between them. Germline CDR1 MGHRA, CDR2 YSYEKL. CDR3 amino acids: CASSQPERSRGGEQFF. The CDR3 DNA sequence: TGCGCCAGCAGCCAACCCGAGAGGTCGAGGGGAGGTGAGCAGTTCTTC.

This chain links TRBV10-3 with TRBJ2-7; TRBD2 matches at 8 bases. Losses at the gene ends were 6 bases for V and 3 bases for J; bases not matched to a gene: 7. Germline V gene sequence: CDR1 ENHRY, CDR2 SYGVKD. The CDR3 runs to 14 residues. The CDR3: CAISGGGGGYEQYF. The DNA for the CDR3 is TGTGCCATCAGCGGGGGGGGTGGTGGCTACGAGCAGTACTTC.

The chain is built from TRBV5-1 and TRBJ2-2, with 9 bases fitting TRBD1. CDR1 and CDR2 (germline): SGHRS, YFSETQ. This CDR3 contains 15 residues. The V and J ends lost 1 base and 4 bases, in that order; junction bases with no gene match: 2. CDR3: CASSLQTGGTGELFF. CDR3 in DNA: TGCGCCAGCAGCTTGCAGACAGGGGGCACCGGGGAGCTGTTTTTT.

The rearrangement joins TRBV6-2 or TRBV6-3 to TRBJ1-1; a weak D match, TRBD1 (6 bases). The germline gives CDR1 MNHEY, CDR2 SVGEGT. CDR3 length: 17 amino acids. V was clipped by 0 bases and J by 1 base, with 15 bases between them. In DNA, the CDR3 is TGTGCCAGCAGTTACTCGGCAGGGGTGCGGCCGAACACTGAAGCTTTCTTT. Its protein product is CASSYSAGVRPNTEAFF.

The chain joins TRBV30 to TRBJ2-3, with TRBD2 identical over 13 bases. V shed 3 bases, J shed 4 bases, and the junction held 7 bases outside the gene matches. Germline CDR1 GTSNPN, CDR2 SVGIG (reference sequence). This CDR3 contains 16 residues. The CDR3 nucleotides are TGTGCCTGGAGCCTCGGGACTAGCGGGACAGCAGATACGCAGTATTTT. Its translation: CAWSLGTSGTADTQYF.

The chain combines TRBV2 with TRBJ1-3; 7 bases map to TRBD1. The CDR3 is made up of 16 amino acids. Trimming cost V 6 bases and J 2 bases; bases outside gene matches: 10. Per germline, CDR1 SNHLY and CDR2 FYNNEI. CDR3 coding DNA: TGTGCCAGCAGCGGGACGACGACAGGGCCTGGAAACACCATATATTTT. Protein product: CASSGTTTGPGNTIYF.

This clone was recorded once. The V call is TRBV10-3, the J call TRBJ1-3; no clear D. The CDR3 is made up of 11 amino acids. V lost 10 bases and J 3 bases, leaving 7 bases between the germline ends. Germline-derived CDR1 and CDR2 are ENHRY and SYGVKD. CDR3 residues: CATGDGNTIYF. In DNA, the CDR3 is TGTGCCACGGGTGATGGAAACACCATATATTTT.

Concerning this clone: The same CDR3 also results from other DNA sequences found in this sample. This chain joins TRBV4-2 and TRBJ2-1; TRBD1 is a possible D gene (5 bases). The CDR3 sequence is 15 residues long. Germline assignment: CDR1 LGHNA and CDR2 YNFKEQ. Trimming shortened V by 1 base and J by 0 bases, and 7 bases separated the two germline ends. The CDR3 nucleotides are TGTGCCAGCAGCCAAGGGGGCAGCTCCTACAATGAGCAGTTCTTC. This codes for CASSQGGSSYNEQFF.

This rearrangement joins TRBV25-1 to TRBJ2-7; a weak D match, TRBD1 (6 bases). Looked up from germline, CDR1 is MGHDK and CDR2 is SYGVNS. This CDR3 region has 11 residues. V lost 8 bases and J lost 3, with 8 bases in between. The CDR3 DNA sequence: TGTGCCAGCGGACAGAACTACGAGCAGTACTTC. Translating gives CASGQNYEQYF.